This T cell receptor (beta chain) was profiled in a study of Graves' ophthalmopathy and Graves' hyperthyroidism (dated by TCRdb to the late 2010s). About the study as a whole: Stable hyperthyroidism was defined as no progression to ophthalmopathy within 18 months of follow-up. TCR beta repertoire signatures were used to distinguish Graves' ophthalmopathy from Graves' hyperthyroidism and to predict progression to ophthalmopathy. To explore V-J signatures that distinguish ophthalmopathy from hyperthyroidism, a discovery set of more than 90 patients was enrolled, made up of over 40 with ophthalmopathy and around 57 with stable hyperthyroidism. In over five hyperthyroidism patients, the T-cell repertoires found in thyroid tissue were compared with those found in blood. Following sample collection, hyperthyroidism patients were given methimazole at a starting dose of 30 mg daily, and ophthalmopathy patients were given high-dose intravenous methylprednisolone. An independent validation cohort was composed of 18 hyperthyroidism patients and 17 patients who later progressed from hyperthyroidism to ophthalmopathy. In total, approximately 130 blood samples were TCR-sequenced: 43 ophthalmopathy, some 72 hyperthyroidism and some 17 hyperthyroidism-to-ophthalmopathy patients.

Ten or more counts support this clonotype. What this receptor recognizes is not known. No base-level quality is on record; no much larger clone is a single base apart. Hyperthyroidism patients were newly diagnosed, were aged 18 to 65 years, and had a disease duration under 2 months. Patients with other autoimmune diseases, uncontrolled infections, pregnancy or lactation were excluded. Diagnosis relied on clinical symptoms, serum thyroxine, TRAb, thyroid ultrasound and orbital computed tomography. Total RNA was extracted using Trizol reagent, and RNA quality was checked on an Agilent 2100 Bioanalyzer. Its CDR3 holds 13 amino acids, cysteine through phenylalanine. Only CDR3 DNA remains: 39 bases, in frame from the first base. CDR1 and CDR2, looked up from the germline V gene, are SGHTA and FQGTGA. V lost 5 bases and J lost 6 bases, and the count of bases not matched to a germline gene is 5. For repertoire sequencing, the TCR beta CDR3 regions were amplified from RNA transcripts. A first-round RT-PCR used HTBI primers with the Qiagen OneStep RT-PCR kit, followed by a second-round multiplex PCR, size selection and purification. The libraries underwent paired-end sequencing with 100 bp reads on an Illumina HiSeq2000. In the authors' own workflow: Reads were processed with SOAPnuke, discarding reads with adapters, uncalled bases, mean Phred below 15, or no exact constant-primer or identifier match. COPE v1.2.5 was used to merge the high-quality paired reads. Each unique nucleotide sequence was treated as a clonotype, and MiTCR v1.1 was used to align the clonotypes to the IMGT TRB V, D and J references. Only V-J combinations with frequency above 0.0001 were analysed, covering 99% to 99.2% of repertoires. A TCR clonal expansion and chaos score per V-J combination was defined as the ratio of F50 clonal expansion to chaos observed in the TCRdist matrix. Welch's t-statistics and random forest were used to reduce features to about a dozen V-J combinations, which were fed into a naive Bayes classifier. The similarity between thyroid and blood repertoires was quantified using the Morisita-Horn index. Using fastp trimming at Q25 and MiXCR clonotype assembly, TCRdb reanalyzed the public sequencing data and kept in-frame beta chains. Rows matching on CDR3 protein sequence are summarized as one entry with the most common DNA and genes. What appears here as the V and J calls and clone size reflects TCRdb's work, not the paper's. This sample comprises 900,000 to 1,200,000 distinct CDR3 sequences, about 38% of them detected only once. The ten most abundant clones make up more than 9.5% of the sample.

Summary of the overall study and its limitations: Most expanded thyroid clonotypes with frequency above 0.001 were also detected in blood, suggesting blood repertoires may reflect the thyroid immune response. In cross-validation, the 13-signature model distinguished ophthalmopathy from stable hyperthyroidism with 85% to 90% sensitivity and just under 84% specificity, and in the test set the corresponding values were roughly 80% and 76%. In validation, the model predicted ophthalmopathy progression with more than 70% sensitivity and about 73% specificity; roughly 11 predicted patients were CT-confirmed with GO in a median of approximately 6.2 months. Sample size was not predetermined statistically, and investigators were not blinded to group allocation.

The sequence was obtained from an adult man with Graves' hyperthyroidism. Sequencing input: peripheral blood or thyroid tissue (not recorded which). The V gene is TRBV7-3 and the J gene is TRBJ2-7, and TRBD1 aligns with 9 junction nucleotides. The CDR3 loop reads CASSPTGGAEQYF. The base sequence is TGTGCCAGCAGCCCGACAGGGGGAGCCGAGCAGTACTTC.